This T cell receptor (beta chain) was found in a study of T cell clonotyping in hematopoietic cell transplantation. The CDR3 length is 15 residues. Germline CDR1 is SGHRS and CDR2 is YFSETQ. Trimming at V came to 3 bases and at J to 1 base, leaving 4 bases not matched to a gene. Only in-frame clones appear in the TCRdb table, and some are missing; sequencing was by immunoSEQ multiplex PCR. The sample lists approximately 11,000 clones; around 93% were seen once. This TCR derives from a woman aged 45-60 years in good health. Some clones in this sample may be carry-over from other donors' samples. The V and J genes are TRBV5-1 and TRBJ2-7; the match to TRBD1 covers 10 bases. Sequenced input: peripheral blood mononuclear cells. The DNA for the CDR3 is TGCGCCAGCAGCTCAAGACAGGGGGCTTCCTACGAGCAGTACTTC. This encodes CASSSRQGASYEQYF.